This T cell receptor (beta chain) was identified during a study of cytomegalovirus exposure and HLA in healthy donors. In the PCR, 60 Vbeta and 13 Jbeta primers were used. TCRdb keeps only in-frame clones here, not all; method: immunoSEQ multiplex PCR. The profile shows 150,000 or so clones, around 77% of them singletons. This clone was found a few times. Germline assignment: CDR1 MDHEN and CDR2 SYDVKM. The CDR3 length is 12 residues. V gave up 1 base and J gave up 6 bases, with 3 bases separating them. The sample was PBMCs. The source is a male donor in good health and CMV-seropositive. V and J are TRBV28 and TRBJ2-2; D ambiguous. The chain's CDR3 is CASSLSPGELFF. The DNA for the CDR3 is TGTGCCAGCAGTTTATCTCCCGGGGAGCTGTTTTTT.